The 8 T cell receptor beta chains in this list originate from one sample, sequenced in a study of T cells after yellow fever vaccination. TCRdb redid the calling of the 5' RACE reads with MiXCR, one entry per CDR3 protein. The sample lists approximately 600,000 distinct CDR3 sequences, around an eighth occurring once. This sample comprised PBMCs, obtained on the day of the yellow fever booster vaccination. Source of these receptors: a man aged 30 to 39 who received the YFV17D yellow fever vaccine.

This chain uses TRBV7-3 with TRBJ2-3, with D unresolved. Germline lookup yields CDR1 SGHTA and CDR2 FQGTGA. The V end was cut by 2 bases, the J end by 4 bases, with 10 bases between. This CDR3 region has 14 residues. CDR3 residues: CASSLGKRADTQYF. CDR3 nucleotide sequence: TGTGCCAGCAGCTTAGGGAAAAGGGCAGATACGCAGTATTTT.

The chain recombines TRBV20-1 with TRBJ2-1; D not resolved. The CDR3 is made up of 16 amino acids. The germline V and J ends were trimmed by 5 bases and 2 bases, with 19 bases remaining between them. Per germline, CDR1 DFQATT and CDR2 SNEGSKA (reference sequence). The chain's CDR3 is CSALTPAASTYNEQFF. The CDR3 DNA reads as TGCAGTGCTCTGACTCCCGCGGCGAGCACCTACAATGAGCAGTTCTTC.

This clonotype was found many times. V and J are TRBV5-1 and TRBJ2-7; 14 bases align to TRBD2. CDR3 length: 15 amino acids. CDR1 and CDR2 (germline): SGHRS, YFSETQ. The trim removed 3 bases at V and 4 bases at J, leaving 3 bases unmatched. The CDR3 here is CASSSGLAGGYEQYF. CDR3 coding DNA: TGCGCCAGCAGCTCCGGACTAGCGGGAGGTTACGAGCAGTACTTC.

In this sample, this clonotype turned up a few times. The chain uses TRBV21-1 and TRBJ2-1; the D segment call TRBD2 is taken from the table without a DNA check. TRBV21-1 is given as a pseudogene. The CDR3 length is 17 residues. CDR3 protein: CASRNRTSGHPVHEQFF. CDR3 DNA sequence: TGTGCCAGCAGAAACCGGACTAGCGGGCACCCTGTACATGAGCAGTTCTTC.

CDR3 DNA: TGTGCCAGCAGCCAGCTCAACGAGCAGTACTTC. This encodes CASSQLNEQYF. The chain couples TRBV3-1 to TRBJ2-7, with D unclear. This CDR3 has 11 residues. The germline V gene has CDR1 LGHDT and CDR2 YNNKEL (reference sequence). The V end lost 3 bases, the J end lost 5 bases, and 5 bases lay between the germline ends.

This clonotype was found a few times. The rearrangement joins TRBV7-2 to TRBJ2-1; a possible D gene is TRBD2 (5 bases). V shed 5 bases and J shed 0 bases, with 11 bases lying between them. The CDR3 loop spans 15 amino acids. Germline CDR1 SGHTA, CDR2 FQGNSA. CDR3: CASSEGHSSYNEQFF. The DNA of the CDR3 is TGTGCCAGCAGCGAGGGTCATAGCTCCTACAATGAGCAGTTCTTC.

The rearrangement links TRBV10-3 to TRBJ2-3; possibly TRBD2 for D (5 bases). The CDR3 is made up of 14 amino acids. Trimming shortened V by 6 bases and J by 1 base, and 11 bases separated the two germline ends. The germline V gene encodes CDR1 ENHRY and CDR2 SYGVKD. As DNA, the CDR3 is TGTGCCATCAGCGACACTAGGGGCACAGATACGCAGTATTTT. It encodes CAISDTRGTDTQYF.

This clonotype occurred a few times. The chain links TRBV6-5 to TRBJ2-1; the D is unclear. CDR1 is MNHEY, CDR2 SVGAGI, per germline. The CDR3 runs to 16 residues. Trimming cost V 4 bases and J 0 bases, with 13 bases left between them. The CDR3, as DNA: TGTGCCAGCAGTTCTTTAACGAAAGGCTCCTACAATGAGCAGTTCTTC. It is translated as CASSSLTKGSYNEQFF.